What follows is one T cell receptor beta chain and its context. Its antigen is unknown. Within one base of it there is no much larger clone, and no base qualities were kept. This specimen's time point label, per the study, means: 180 days after allo-HCT. Blood from recipients was drawn about 28 days before transplant and again at days 30, 100 and 180 after transplant. Using Nuclei Lysis Solution, genomic DNA was extracted from unfractionated peripheral blood mononuclear cells that were either fresh or cryopreserved. The germline V gene gives CDR1 as SNHLY and CDR2 as FYNNEI. The V end loses 7 bases and the J end loses 0 bases, and a stretch of 17 bases separates them. Counted from cysteine to phenylalanine, this CDR3 has 16 amino acids. The sequence is cut down to CDR3 DNA, 48 bases in frame from base 1. TCR beta CDR3 regions were amplified from genomic DNA with the immunoSEQ assay, a bias-controlled multiplex PCR using V- and J-specific primers. A second PCR step added a proprietary barcode and Illumina adapter sequences to the CDR3 amplicons. An Illumina MiSeq instrument was used to sequence the CDR3 libraries. The study's own analysis went as follows. Export and quality control were done with immunoSEQ Analyzer 3.0, while downstream analyses used R Bioconductor and Immunarch. Only productive rearrangements in the normalized downsampled data set went into calculating the repertoire metrics. Clonotypes larger than 5 templates in the normalized cohort were defined as pathologically expanded. The Inverse Simpson Index served as the measure of repertoire diversity. To capture all clonotypes, the CMV-specificity analyses were run on the non-normalized data set. TCRdb retrieved this table from immuneACCESS and kept in-frame rearrangements only. Not all clones are present; in checked studies, unresolved V genes account for under half, and no reason is known for the remainder. V and J calls and clone size are as listed in that table; D and trimming were resolved from the DNA. The sample data list approximately 9,100 clones, and 80% to 90% of these were observed just once. The ten largest clones represent 4.5% to 5.5% of the sample.

These data come from a study of T cell clonotyping in hematopoietic cell transplantation (dated by TCRdb to the early 2020s). About the full investigation: The study collected 130 to 150 blood samples from 35 consecutive transplant recipients and their related donors. Recruitment of patients ran from 2015 to early 2017, and follow-up continued until late 2020 or until death.

What the work shows at the level of the full study, not this receptor alone: Inverse Simpson Index values from donors and from recipients before transplant predicted broader TCR repertoire diversity after transplant. The sample size was limited, and CD4 and CD8 repertoire contributions could not be separated because cells were not sorted. A decrease in recipient TCR diversity was observed after transplant, and a progressive increase in pathologically expanded clonotypes was seen from day 30 to day 180. Overlap with donor repertoires was found for only a small fraction of recipient repertoires, with over 95% found to appear de novo at the given depth.

The sequence was obtained from a female patient aged 45 to 65 who had an allogeneic stem cell transplant from an unrelated donor, so the T cells may come from the graft donor. Some clones in this sample may be carry-over from other donors' samples. Sequencing was performed on peripheral blood mononuclear cells, taken 180 days after allogeneic stem cell transplant. The rearranged chain carries TRBV2 and TRBJ2-3; the D gene identity is not certain. The CDR3 protein is CASTSFPARSTDTQYF. The DNA reads as follows: TGTGCCAGCACCTCCTTTCCCGCGCGCAGCACAGATACGCAGTATTTT.